A single T cell receptor (beta chain) is shown here with its context. As originally analysed: Reference gene primers were amplified, and this amplification served to estimate nucleated cell counts. Method: immunoSEQ multiplex PCR; TCRdb's copy keeps in-frame clones and lacks some. V and J calls and clone size are copied from that table; D and trimming were computed from the DNA. The data show some 350,000 clones, over 80% seen once. The sample belongs to a study of blood T cell repertoires in COVID-19. This CDR3 spans 13 amino acids. The V gene's germline CDR1 is SNHLY and CDR2 FYNNEI. Trimming cost V 4 bases and J 4 bases, with 8 bases left between them.

The TCR was taken from a man aged 25-45 years who had recovered from COVID-19. The chain is built from TRBV2 and TRBJ1-5; D is possibly TRBD1 (6 bases). The sample comprised PBMCs or T cells enriched from blood (not recorded which). CDR3 amino acids: CASSGQANQPQHF. The CDR3 coding sequence is TGTGCCAGCAGTGGACAGGCAAATCAGCCCCAGCATTTT.